The sample holds a few counts of the clone carrying this T cell receptor beta chain. What it binds is not known. The CDR3 contains 11 residues. Trimming took off 6 bases at V and 6 bases at J, with 9 bases between the two ends. Germline CDR1 MDHEN, CDR2 SYDVKM. This entry is derived from a study of T cells in Graves' hyperthyroidism and ophthalmopathy. Lactation, pregnancy, other autoimmune disease or uncontrolled infection led to exclusion of patients. The study, taken as a whole, reports: Ophthalmopathy stood apart from stable hyperthyroidism in a 13 V-J model. Within blood appeared most thyroid clonotypes that had expanded above 0.001.

Amplification of TCR beta CDR3 regions used RNA as the template. The TCR CDR3 was amplified in a first-round RT-PCR using the HTBI primer set. TCRdb called the multiplex PCR reads again in MiXCR, with one record for every CDR3 protein. The sample records 500,000 to 700,000 distinct CDR3 sequences, 16% being singletons. The chain uses TRBV28 and TRBJ2-7; no firm D call. The sequencing sample was made of blood. This TCR was recovered from a young woman with Graves' hyperthyroidism. As DNA, the CDR3 is TGTGCCAGCAGATCCCCTGCCGAGCAGTACTTC. Its translation: CASRSPAEQYF.